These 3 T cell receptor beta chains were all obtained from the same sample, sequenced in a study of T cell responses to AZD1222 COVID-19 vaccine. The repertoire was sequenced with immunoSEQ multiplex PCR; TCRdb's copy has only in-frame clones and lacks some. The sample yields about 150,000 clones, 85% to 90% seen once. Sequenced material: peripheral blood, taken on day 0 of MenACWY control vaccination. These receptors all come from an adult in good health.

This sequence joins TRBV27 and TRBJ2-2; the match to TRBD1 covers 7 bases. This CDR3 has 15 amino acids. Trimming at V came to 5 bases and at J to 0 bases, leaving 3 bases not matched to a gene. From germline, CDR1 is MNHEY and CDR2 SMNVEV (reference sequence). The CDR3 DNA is TGTGCCAGCAGTAAGACAGGGCCGAACACCGGGGAGCTGTTTTTT. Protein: CASSKTGPNTGELFF.

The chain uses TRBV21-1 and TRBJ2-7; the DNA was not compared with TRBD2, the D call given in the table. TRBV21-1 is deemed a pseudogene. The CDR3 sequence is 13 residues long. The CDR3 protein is CASRGLGIYEQYF. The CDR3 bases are TGTGCCAGCCGGGGACTAGGAATCTACGAGCAGTACTTC.

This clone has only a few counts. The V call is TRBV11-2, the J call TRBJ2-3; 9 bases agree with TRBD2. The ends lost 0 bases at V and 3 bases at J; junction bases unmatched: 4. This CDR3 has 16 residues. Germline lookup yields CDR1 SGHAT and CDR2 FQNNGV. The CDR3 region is CASSLDAGGRTDTQYF. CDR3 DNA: TGTGCCAGCAGCTTAGATGCGGGGGGGCGTACAGATACGCAGTATTTT.